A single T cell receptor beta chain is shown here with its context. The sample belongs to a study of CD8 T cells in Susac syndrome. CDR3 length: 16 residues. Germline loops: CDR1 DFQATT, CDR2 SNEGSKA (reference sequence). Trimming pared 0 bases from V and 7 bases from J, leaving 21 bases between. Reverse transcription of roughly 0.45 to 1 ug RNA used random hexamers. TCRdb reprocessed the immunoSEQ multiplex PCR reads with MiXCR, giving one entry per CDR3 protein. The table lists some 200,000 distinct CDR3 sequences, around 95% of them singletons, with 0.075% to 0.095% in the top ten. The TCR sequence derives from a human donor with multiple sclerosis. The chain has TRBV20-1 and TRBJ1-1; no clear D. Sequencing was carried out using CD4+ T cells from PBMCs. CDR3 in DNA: TGCAGTGCTAGAGATCTCTTTCCTGGTGTGAGATTTGAAGCTTTCTTT. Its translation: CSARDLFPGVRFEAFF.